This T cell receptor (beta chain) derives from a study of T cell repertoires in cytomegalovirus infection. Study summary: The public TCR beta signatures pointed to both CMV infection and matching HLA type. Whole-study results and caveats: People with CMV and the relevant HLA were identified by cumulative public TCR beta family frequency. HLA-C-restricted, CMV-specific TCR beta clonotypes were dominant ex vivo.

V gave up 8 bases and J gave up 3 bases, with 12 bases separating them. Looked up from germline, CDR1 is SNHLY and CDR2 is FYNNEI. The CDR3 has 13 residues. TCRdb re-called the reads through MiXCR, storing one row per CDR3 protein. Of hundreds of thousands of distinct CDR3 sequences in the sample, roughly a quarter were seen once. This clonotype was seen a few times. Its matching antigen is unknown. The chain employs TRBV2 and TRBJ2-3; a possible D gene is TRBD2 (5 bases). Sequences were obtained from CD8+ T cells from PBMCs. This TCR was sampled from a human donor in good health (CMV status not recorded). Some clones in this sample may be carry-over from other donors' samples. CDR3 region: CASAGMITDTQYF. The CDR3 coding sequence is TGTGCCAGCGCCGGGATGATAACAGATACGCAGTATTTT.